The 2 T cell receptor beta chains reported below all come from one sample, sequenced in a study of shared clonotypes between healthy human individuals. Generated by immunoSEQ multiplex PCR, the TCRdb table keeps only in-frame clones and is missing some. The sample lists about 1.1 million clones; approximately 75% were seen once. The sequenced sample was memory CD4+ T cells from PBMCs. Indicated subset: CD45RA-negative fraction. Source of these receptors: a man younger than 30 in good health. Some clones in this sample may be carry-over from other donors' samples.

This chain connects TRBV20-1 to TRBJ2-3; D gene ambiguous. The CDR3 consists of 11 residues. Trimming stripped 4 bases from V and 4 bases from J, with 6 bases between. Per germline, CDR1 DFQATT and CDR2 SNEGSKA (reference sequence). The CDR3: CSANMPDTQYF. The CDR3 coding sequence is TGCAGTGCTAACATGCCAGATACGCAGTATTTT.

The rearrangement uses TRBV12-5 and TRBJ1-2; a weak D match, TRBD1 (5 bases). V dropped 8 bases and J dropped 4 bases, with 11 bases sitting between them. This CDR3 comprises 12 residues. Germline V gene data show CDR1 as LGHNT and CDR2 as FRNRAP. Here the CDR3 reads CASSGDGYGYTF. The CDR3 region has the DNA TGTGCTAGTTCGGGGGATGGCTATGGCTACACCTTC.